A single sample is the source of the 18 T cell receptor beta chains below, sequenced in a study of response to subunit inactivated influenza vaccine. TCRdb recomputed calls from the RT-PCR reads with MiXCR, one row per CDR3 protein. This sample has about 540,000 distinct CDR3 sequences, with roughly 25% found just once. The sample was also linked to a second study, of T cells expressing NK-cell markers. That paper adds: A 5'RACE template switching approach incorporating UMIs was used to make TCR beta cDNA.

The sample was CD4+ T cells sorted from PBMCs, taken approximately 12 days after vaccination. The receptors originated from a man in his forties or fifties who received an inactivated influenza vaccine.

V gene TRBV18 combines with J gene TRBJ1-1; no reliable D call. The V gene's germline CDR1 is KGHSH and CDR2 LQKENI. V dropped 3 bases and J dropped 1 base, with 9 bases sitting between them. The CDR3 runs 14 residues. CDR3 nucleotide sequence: TGTGCCAGCTCACCGGCTATTACGAACACTGAAGCTTTCTTT. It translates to CASSPAITNTEAFF. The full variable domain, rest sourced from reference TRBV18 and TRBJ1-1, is NAGVMQNPRHLVRRRGQEARLRCSPMKGHSHVYWYRQLPEEGLKFMVYLQKENIIDESGMPKERFSAEFPKEGPSILRIQQVVRGDSAAYFCASSPAITNTEAFFGQGTRLTVV.

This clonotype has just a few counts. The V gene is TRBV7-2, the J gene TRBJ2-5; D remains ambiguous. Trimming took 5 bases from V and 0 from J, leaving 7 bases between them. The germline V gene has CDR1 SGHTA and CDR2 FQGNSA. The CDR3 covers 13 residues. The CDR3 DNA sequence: TGTGCCAGCAGCCCCGAGTACCAAGAGACCCAGTACTTC. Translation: CASSPEYQETQYF.

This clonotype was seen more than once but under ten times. The CDR3 protein is CAWETGATTGELFF. The DNA of the CDR3 is TGTGCCTGGGAAACCGGGGCGACCACCGGGGAGCTGTTTTTT. The V call is TRBV30, the J call TRBJ2-2, with D perhaps matching TRBD1 or TRBD2 (5 bases each). Trimming removed 5 bases from V and 4 bases from J, with 14 bases in between. This CDR3 spans 14 amino acids. Germline lookup yields CDR1 GTSNPN and CDR2 SVGIG (reference sequence).

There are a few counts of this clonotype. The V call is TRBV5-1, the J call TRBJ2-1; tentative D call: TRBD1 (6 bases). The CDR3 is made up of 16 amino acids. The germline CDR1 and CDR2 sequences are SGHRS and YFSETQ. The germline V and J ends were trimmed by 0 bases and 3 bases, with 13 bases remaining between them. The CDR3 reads CASSLVGTPIYNEQFF. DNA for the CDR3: TGCGCCAGCAGCTTGGTCGGGACACCGATCTACAATGAGCAGTTCTTC.

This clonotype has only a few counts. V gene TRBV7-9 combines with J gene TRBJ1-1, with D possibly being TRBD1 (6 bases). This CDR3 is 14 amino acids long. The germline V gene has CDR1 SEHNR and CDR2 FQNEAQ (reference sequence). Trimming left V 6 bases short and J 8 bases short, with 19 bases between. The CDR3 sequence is CASSSTGRWQEAFF. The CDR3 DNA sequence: TGTGCCAGCAGTTCCACAGGGAGATGGCAGGAAGCTTTCTTT. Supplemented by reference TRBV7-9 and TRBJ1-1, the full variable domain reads DTGVSQNPRHKITKRGQNVTFRCDPISEHNRLYWYRQTLGQGPEFLTYFQNEAQLEKSRLLSDRFSAERPKGSFSTLEIQRTEQGDSAMYLCASSSTGRWQEAFFGQGTRLTVV.

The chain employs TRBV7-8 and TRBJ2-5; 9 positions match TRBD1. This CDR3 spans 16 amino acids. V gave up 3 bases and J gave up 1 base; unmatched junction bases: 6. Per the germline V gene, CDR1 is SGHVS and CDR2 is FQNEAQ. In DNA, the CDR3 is TGTGCCAGCAGCTTCGACGGACAGGGGATCCAAGAGACCCAGTACTTC. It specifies CASSFDGQGIQETQYF.

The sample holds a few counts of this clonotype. CDR3 region: CSAAGHNGAFF. CDR3 nucleotide sequence: TGCAGCGCTGCCGGACATAACGGCGCTTTCTTT. V gene TRBV29-1 combines with J gene TRBJ1-1, with D perhaps TRBD1 (5 bases). V was pared by 7 bases and J by 11 bases, with 17 bases between. Germline CDR1 and CDR2: SQVTM and ANQGSEA. This CDR3 has 11 amino acids.

CDR3 nucleotide sequence: TGTGCCAGCAGCCCACCAGGGCTTCCCTATGGCTACACCTTC. Its translation: CASSPPGLPYGYTF. The V and J genes are TRBV5-6 and TRBJ1-2; D is possibly TRBD1 (5 bases). The germline V gene encodes CDR1 SGHDT and CDR2 YYEEEE. CDR3 size: 14 residues. Trimming left V 4 bases short and J 4 bases short, with 14 bases between.

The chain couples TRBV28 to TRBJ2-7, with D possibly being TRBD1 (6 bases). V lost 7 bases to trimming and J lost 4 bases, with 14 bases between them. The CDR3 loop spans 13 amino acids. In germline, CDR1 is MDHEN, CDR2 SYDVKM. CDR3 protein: CASNRQEPYEQYF. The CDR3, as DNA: TGTGCCAGCAACCGACAGGAGCCTTACGAGCAGTACTTC.

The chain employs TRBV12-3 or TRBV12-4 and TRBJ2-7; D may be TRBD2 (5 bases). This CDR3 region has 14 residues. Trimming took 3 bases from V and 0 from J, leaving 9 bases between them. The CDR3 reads CASSLLGSSYEQYF. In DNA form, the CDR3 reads TGTGCCAGCAGTTTGTTGGGGAGCTCCTACGAGCAGTACTTC.

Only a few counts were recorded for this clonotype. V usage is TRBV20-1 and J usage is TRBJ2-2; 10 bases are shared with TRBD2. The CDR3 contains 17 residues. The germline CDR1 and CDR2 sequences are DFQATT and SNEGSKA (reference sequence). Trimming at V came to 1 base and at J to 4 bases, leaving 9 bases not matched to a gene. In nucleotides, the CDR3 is TGCAGTGCTAGAGGTCGAGCGGGAGGGCCCGGCACCGGGGAGCTGTTTTTT. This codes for CSARGRAGGPGTGELFF.

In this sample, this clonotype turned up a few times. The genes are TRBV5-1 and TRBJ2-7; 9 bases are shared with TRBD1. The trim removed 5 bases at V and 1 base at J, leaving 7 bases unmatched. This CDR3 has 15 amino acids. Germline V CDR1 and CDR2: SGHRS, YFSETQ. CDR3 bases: TGCGCCAGCAGTACACAGGGGGCGAAGTCCTACGAGCAGTACTTC. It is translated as CASSTQGAKSYEQYF.

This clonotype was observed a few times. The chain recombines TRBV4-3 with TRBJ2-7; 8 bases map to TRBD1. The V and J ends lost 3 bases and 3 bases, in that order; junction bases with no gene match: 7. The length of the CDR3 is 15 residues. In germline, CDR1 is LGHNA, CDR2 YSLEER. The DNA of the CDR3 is TGCGCCAGCAGCCAGCAGACAGGGGCAAACTACGAGCAGTACTTC. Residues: CASSQQTGANYEQYF.

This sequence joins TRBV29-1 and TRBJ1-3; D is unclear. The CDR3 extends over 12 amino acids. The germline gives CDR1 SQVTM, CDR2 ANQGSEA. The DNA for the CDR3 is TGCGTCGCGGGGTTCTCTGGAAACACCATATATTTT. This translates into CVAGFSGNTIYF.

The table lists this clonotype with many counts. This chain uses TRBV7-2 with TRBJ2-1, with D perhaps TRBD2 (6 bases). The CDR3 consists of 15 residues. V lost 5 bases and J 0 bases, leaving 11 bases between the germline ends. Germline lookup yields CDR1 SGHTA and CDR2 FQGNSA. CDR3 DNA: TGTGCCAGCAGCCATAGCGGTAGCTCCTACAATGAGCAGTTCTTC. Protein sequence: CASSHSGSSYNEQFF.

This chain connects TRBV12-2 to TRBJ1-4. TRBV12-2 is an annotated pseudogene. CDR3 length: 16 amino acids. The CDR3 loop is CASRLTTGRQNEKLFF. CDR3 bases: TGTGCAAGTCGCTTAACCACCGGCAGGCAGAATGAAAAACTGTTTTTT.

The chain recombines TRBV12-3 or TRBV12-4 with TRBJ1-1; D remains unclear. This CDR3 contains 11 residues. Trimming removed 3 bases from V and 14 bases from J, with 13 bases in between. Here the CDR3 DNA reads TGTGCCAGCAGTTTGGCCGGGCCGATCTTCTTT. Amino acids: CASSLAGPIFF.

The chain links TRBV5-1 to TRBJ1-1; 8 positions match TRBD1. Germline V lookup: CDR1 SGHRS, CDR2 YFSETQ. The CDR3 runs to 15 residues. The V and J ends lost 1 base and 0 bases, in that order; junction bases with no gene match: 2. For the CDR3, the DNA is TGCGCCAGCAGCTTGCAGGGGGCTGTGAACACTGAAGCTTTCTTT. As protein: CASSLQGAVNTEAFF.